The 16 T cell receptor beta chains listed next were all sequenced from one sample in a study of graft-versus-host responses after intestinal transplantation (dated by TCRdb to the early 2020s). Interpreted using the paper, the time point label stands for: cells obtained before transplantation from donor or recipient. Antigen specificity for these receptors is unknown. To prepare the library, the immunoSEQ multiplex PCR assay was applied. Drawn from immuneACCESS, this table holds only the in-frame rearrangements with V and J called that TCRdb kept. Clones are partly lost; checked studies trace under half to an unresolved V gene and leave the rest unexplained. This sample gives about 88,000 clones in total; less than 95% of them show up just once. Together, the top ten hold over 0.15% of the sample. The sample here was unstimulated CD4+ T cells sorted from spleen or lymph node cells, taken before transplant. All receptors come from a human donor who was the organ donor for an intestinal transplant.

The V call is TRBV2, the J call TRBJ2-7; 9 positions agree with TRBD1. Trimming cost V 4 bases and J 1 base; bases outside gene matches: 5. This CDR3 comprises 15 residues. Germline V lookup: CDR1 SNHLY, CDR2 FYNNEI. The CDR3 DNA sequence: TGTGCCAGCAGTGCGAGACAGGGGGGATCCTACGAGCAGTACTTC. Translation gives CASSARQGGSYEQYF.

The CDR3 coding sequence is TGTGCCAGCAGCGTAGCTCAGGAGAACACTGAAGCTTTCTTT. The encoded protein is CASSVAQENTEAFF. The chain couples TRBV9 to TRBJ1-1; D ambiguous. The V end was cut by 0 bases, the J end by 1 base, with 7 bases between. The CDR3 sequence is 14 residues long. Germline V lookup: CDR1 SGDLS, CDR2 YYNGEE.

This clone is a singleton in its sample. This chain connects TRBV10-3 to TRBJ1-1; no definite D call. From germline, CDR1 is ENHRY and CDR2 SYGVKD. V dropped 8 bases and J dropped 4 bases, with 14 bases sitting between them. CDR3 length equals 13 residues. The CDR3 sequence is CAIGGRSGTEAFF. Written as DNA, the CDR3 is TGTGCCATCGGCGGACGCTCGGGCACTGAAGCTTTCTTT.

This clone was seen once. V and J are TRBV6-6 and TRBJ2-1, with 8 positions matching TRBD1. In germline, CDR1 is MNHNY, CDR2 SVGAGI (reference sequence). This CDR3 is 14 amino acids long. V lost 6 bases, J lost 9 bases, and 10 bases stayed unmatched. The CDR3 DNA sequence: TGTGCCAGCAGCAGTCCGGGACAGGCTAGTGAGCAGTTCTTC. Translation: CASSSPGQASEQFF.

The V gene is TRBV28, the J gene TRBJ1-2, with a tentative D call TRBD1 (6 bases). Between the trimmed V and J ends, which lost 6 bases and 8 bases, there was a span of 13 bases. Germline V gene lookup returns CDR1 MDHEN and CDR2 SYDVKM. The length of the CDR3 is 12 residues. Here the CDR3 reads CASRTGSRGYTF. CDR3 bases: TGTGCCAGCAGGACAGGTTCACGGGGCTACACCTTC.

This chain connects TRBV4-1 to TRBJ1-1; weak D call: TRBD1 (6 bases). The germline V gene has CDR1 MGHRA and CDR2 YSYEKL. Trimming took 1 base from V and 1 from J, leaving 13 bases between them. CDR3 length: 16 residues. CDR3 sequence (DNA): TGCGCCAGCAGCCAAGTAACAGGGCCCAAGAACACTGAAGCTTTCTTT. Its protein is CASSQVTGPKNTEAFF.

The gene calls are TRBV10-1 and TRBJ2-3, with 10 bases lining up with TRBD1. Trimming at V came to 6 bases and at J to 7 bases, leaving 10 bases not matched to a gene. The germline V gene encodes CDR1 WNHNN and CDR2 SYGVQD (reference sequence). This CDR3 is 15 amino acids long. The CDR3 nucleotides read TGCGCCAGCAGCGGCGGACAGGGGGTTCGGAATACGCAGTATTTT. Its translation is CASSGGQGVRNTQYF.

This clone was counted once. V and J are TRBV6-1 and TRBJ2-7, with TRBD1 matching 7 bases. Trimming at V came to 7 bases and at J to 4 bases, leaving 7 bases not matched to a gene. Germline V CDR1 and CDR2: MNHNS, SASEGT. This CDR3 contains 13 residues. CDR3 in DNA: TGTGCCAGCAACGACCCAGGGGGATACGAGCAGTACTTC. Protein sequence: CASNDPGGYEQYF.

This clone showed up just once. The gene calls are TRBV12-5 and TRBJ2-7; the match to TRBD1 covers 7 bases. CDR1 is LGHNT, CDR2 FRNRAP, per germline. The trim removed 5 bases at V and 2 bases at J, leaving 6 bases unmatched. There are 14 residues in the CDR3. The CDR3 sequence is CASGPRGTAYEQYF. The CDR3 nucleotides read TGTGCTAGTGGTCCCAGAGGGACAGCCTACGAGCAGTACTTC.

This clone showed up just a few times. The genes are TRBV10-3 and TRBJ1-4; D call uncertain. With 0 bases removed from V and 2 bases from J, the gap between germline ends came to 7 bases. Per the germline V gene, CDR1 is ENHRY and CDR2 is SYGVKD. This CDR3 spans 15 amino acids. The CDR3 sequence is CAISESGSTNEKLFF. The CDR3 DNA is TGTGCCATCAGTGAGTCGGGTTCGACTAATGAAAAACTGTTTTTT.

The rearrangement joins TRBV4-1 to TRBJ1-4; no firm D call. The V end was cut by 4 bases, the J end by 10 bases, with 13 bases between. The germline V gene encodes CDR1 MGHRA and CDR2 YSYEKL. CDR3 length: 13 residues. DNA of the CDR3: TGCGCCAGCAGCCCCATAAACATGGGAAAACTGTTTTTT. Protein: CASSPINMGKLFF.

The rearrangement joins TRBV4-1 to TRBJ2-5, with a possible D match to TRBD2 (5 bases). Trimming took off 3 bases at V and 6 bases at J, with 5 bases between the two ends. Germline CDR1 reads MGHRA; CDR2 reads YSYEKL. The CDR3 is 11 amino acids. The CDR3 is CASSHGKTQYF. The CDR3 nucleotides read TGCGCCAGCAGCCACGGGAAGACCCAGTACTTC.

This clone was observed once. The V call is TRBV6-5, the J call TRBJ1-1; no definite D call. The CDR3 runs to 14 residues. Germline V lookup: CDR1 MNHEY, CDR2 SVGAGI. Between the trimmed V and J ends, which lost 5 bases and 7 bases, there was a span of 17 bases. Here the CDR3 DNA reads TGTGCCAGCAGTCCATTTAGAGGCACGGGTGAAGCTTTCTTT. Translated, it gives CASSPFRGTGEAFF.

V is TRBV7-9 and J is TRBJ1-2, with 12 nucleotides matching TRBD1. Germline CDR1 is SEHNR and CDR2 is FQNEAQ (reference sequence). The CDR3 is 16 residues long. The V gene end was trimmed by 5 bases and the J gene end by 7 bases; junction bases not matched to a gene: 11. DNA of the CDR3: TGTGCCAGCAGCCCACAAACGGGACAGGGGGCGAGTGGCTACACCTTC. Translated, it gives CASSPQTGQGASGYTF.

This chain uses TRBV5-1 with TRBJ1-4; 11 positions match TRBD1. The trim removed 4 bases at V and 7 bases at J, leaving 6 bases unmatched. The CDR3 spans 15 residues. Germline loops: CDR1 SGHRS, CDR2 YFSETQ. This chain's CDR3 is CASSPGTGGREKLFF. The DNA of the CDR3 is TGCGCCAGCAGCCCAGGGACAGGGGGTCGTGAAAAACTGTTTTTT.

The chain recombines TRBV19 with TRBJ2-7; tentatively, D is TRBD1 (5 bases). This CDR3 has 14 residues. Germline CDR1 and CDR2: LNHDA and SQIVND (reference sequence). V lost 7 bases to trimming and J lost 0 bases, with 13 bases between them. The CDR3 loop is CASKEEDTSYEQYF. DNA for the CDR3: TGTGCCAGTAAGGAAGAGGACACCTCCTACGAGCAGTACTTC.